The entry below describes one T cell receptor (beta chain). What it recognizes is unknown. Extraction and reverse transcription of RNA yielded cDNA as the sequencing template. Assay: immunoSEQ multiplex PCR; the TCRdb copy retains only in-frame clones and omits some. The table records 95,000 to 100,000 clones, approximately 60% of them present only once. Treatment defined: oral pan-JAK inhibitor, 5-10 mg twice daily. The sample originates from a study of CD8+ T cells in alopecia areata. Study-level findings and limits: Tofacitinib produced a significant decrease in scalp clonality and in expanded CD8+ clones among the top 100.

Germline lookup yields CDR1 SNHLY and CDR2 FYNNEI. CDR3 size: 13 residues. Deletions cut 2 bases from V and 1 base from J, with 6 bases between. V is TRBV2 and J is TRBJ2-7; the D is unclear. The sequence was obtained from a human donor with alopecia areata. This sample comprised CD8+ T cells sorted from blood, obtained at week 4, from a patient treated with tofacitinib. For the CDR3, the DNA is TGTGCCAGCAGTGAACTGGATTCCTACGAGCAGTACTTC. It codes for CASSELDSYEQYF.